A single sample is the source of the 20 T cell receptor beta chains below, sequenced in a study of blood T cell repertoires in COVID-19. Method: immunoSEQ multiplex PCR; TCRdb's copy keeps in-frame clones and lacks some. The data contain approximately 350,000 clones, 75% to 90% of them singletons. The sequenced material came from peripheral blood. The receptors stem from a woman in her fifties or sixties with COVID-19, enrolled during active disease.

This clone appeared once. This chain joins TRBV6-2 or TRBV6-3 and TRBJ1-4, with D possibly matching TRBD1 (6 bases). The V end was cut by 5 bases, the J end by 7 bases, with 20 bases between. There are 16 residues in the CDR3. CDR1 MNHEY and CDR2 SVGEGT come from the germline V gene. The CDR3 loop is CASSDVQGGLSEKLFF. The CDR3 DNA is TGTGCCAGCAGTGACGTACAGGGCGGTTTGAGTGAAAAACTGTTTTTT.

This chain joins TRBV9 and TRBJ2-2; 9 bases agree with TRBD2. Germline V gene sequence: CDR1 SGDLS, CDR2 YYNGEE. V gave up 2 bases and J gave up 5 bases; unmatched junction bases: 10. The CDR3 has 17 amino acids. The CDR3 coding sequence is TGTGCCAGCAGCGTGCTAGCGGGGACCGCGGGTACCGGGGAGCTGTTTTTT. Translated: CASSVLAGTAGTGELFF.

The V call is TRBV7-3, the J call TRBJ2-3, with 10 bases lining up with TRBD2. Germline values: CDR1 SGHTA, CDR2 FQGTGA. This CDR3 region has 15 residues. The V segment lost 8 bases and the J segment 1 base; nucleotides outside the gene matches: 6. The CDR3 nucleotides are TGTGCCAGCTCAAAAGCGGGAGGGGGCACAGATACGCAGTATTTT. This encodes CASSKAGGGTDTQYF.

The chain links TRBV2 to TRBJ1-3, with D possibly TRBD1 on 6 matching bases. V lost 6 bases and J 10 bases, leaving 19 bases between the germline ends. CDR3 length equals 14 residues. CDR1 is SNHLY, CDR2 FYNNEI, per germline. The CDR3 DNA follows: TGTGCCAGCAGCGGGGACACGCAGTTCGGGACCATATATTTT. Amino acids: CASSGDTQFGTIYF.

V is TRBV12-3 or TRBV12-4 and J is TRBJ2-7; no reliable D call. V gave up 5 bases and J gave up 3 bases, with 5 bases separating them. The CDR3 contains 11 residues. Here the CDR3 DNA reads TGTGCCAGCAGTCCCCTCTACGAGCAGTACTTC. It is translated as CASSPLYEQYF.

This clone was detected a few times. This sequence joins TRBV19 and TRBJ2-3, with D tentatively TRBD1 (6 bases). V lost 2 bases to trimming and J lost 3 bases, with 12 bases between them. The CDR3 extends over 15 amino acids. The V gene's germline CDR1 is LNHDA and CDR2 SQIVND (reference sequence). The CDR3 coding sequence is TGTGCCAGTAGTATATTTGGGGGCTGGACAGATACGCAGTATTTT. As protein: CASSIFGGWTDTQYF.

The chain employs TRBV7-2 and TRBJ1-2, with 11 bases fitting TRBD1. The V gene end was trimmed by 5 bases and the J gene end by 5 bases; junction bases not matched to a gene: 7. Germline V CDR1 and CDR2: SGHTA, FQGNSA. CDR3 length: 15 residues. CDR3 sequence reads: CASSPDRGQGYGYTF. Here the CDR3 DNA reads TGTGCCAGCAGCCCGGACAGGGGGCAGGGGTATGGCTACACCTTC.

The genes are TRBV2 and TRBJ2-5; 16 nucleotides align to TRBD2. This CDR3 spans 15 amino acids. Trimming took 8 bases from V and 2 from J; bases not matched to a gene: 2. Germline V lookup: CDR1 SNHLY, CDR2 FYNNEI. The CDR3 here is CASWGLAGGQETQYF. CDR3 coding DNA: TGTGCCAGCTGGGGACTAGCGGGGGGGCAAGAGACCCAGTACTTC.

This chain connects TRBV6-2 or TRBV6-3 to TRBJ2-7, with TRBD2 identical over 14 bases. Germline CDR1 is MNHEY and CDR2 is SVGEGT. The CDR3 spans 18 residues. The V segment lost 2 bases and the J segment 0 bases; nucleotides outside the gene matches: 6. CDR3 sequence reads: CASSYRRLAGGISYEQYF. The CDR3, as DNA: TGTGCCAGCAGTTACCGAAGACTAGCGGGGGGGATCTCCTACGAGCAGTACTTC.

This rearrangement joins TRBV10-3 to TRBJ1-5; D call uncertain. The CDR3 covers 13 residues. Germline CDR1 and CDR2: ENHRY and SYGVKD. Between the trimmed V and J ends, which lost 4 bases and 5 bases, there was a span of 9 bases. DNA of the CDR3: TGTGCCATCAGTGGGGAGTGGGATCAGCCCCAGCATTTT. It specifies CAISGEWDQPQHF.

The chain joins TRBV30 to TRBJ1-1; no reliable D call. Germline CDR1 reads GTSNPN; CDR2 reads SVGIG (reference sequence). The CDR3 contains 13 residues. Between the trimmed V and J ends, which lost 3 bases and 0 bases, there was a span of 8 bases. This CDR3 is CAWRLHMNTEAFF. In DNA form, the CDR3 reads TGTGCCTGGAGGTTACACATGAACACTGAAGCTTTCTTT. The full variable domain, with the rest looked up from reference TRBV30 and TRBJ1-1, is SQTIHQWPATLVQPVGSPLSLECTVEGTSNPNLYWYRQAAGRGLQLLFYSVGIGQISSEVPQNLSASRPQDRQFILSSKKLLLSDSGFYLCAWRLHMNTEAFFGQGTRLTVV.

Notes on this clone: No conserved phenylalanine or tryptophan is present at the end of the CDR3, so a read error is the likely explanation. The DNA is left out, because the CDR3 cannot be placed on it with certainty; the CDR3 is given as TCRdb lists it. This rearrangement joins TRBV7-9 to TRBJ2-7; the D call TRBD1 from the table was never checked on the DNA. Counting both end residues, the CDR3 totals 12 amino acids. CDR1 and CDR2 (germline): SEHNR, FQNEAQ (reference sequence). CDR3 sequence reads: CASSLVSGGVEL.

The chain links TRBV6-1 to TRBJ1-3; D gene unclear. CDR3 size: 16 residues. The germline CDR1 and CDR2 sequences are MNHNS and SASEGT. Trimming removed 4 bases at V and 0 bases at J, with 13 bases between. Written as DNA, the CDR3 is TGTGCCAGCAGTGGTATAAGAGCCTCCTCTGGAAACACCATATATTTT. Its protein product is CASSGIRASSGNTIYF.

The chain employs TRBV18 and TRBJ2-7; 12 bases are shared with TRBD1. This CDR3 spans 16 amino acids. With V trimmed by 1 base and J by 5 bases, 6 bases remained unmatched. The germline CDR1 and CDR2 sequences are KGHSH and LQKENI. The CDR3 bases are TGTGCCAGCTCACCACGGATGGGACAGGGGGCAAACGAGCAGTACTTC. Its translation is CASSPRMGQGANEQYF.

The rearrangement uses TRBV11-1 and TRBJ2-5, with D perhaps TRBD1 (5 bases). The germline V gene encodes CDR1 SGHAT and CDR2 FQDESV (reference sequence). The CDR3 runs 15 residues. The V end was cut by 5 bases, the J end by 4 bases, with 17 bases between. The CDR3 loop reads CASSLLLGQGETQYF. CDR3 bases: TGTGCCAGCAGCCTCTTGCTGGGCCAGGGAGAGACCCAGTACTTC.

This clone is a singleton in its sample. The chain joins TRBV9 to TRBJ2-3; 13 nucleotides align to TRBD2. CDR1 and CDR2 from the germline V gene are SGDLS and YYNGEE. The CDR3 spans 19 residues. Unmatched junction bases numbered 11, after V lost 3 bases and J lost 1 base. This chain's CDR3 is CASSASPWTSGGGTDTQYF. CDR3 in DNA: TGTGCCAGCAGCGCCAGTCCCTGGACTAGCGGGGGCGGCACAGATACGCAGTATTTT.

The CDR3 region has the DNA TGTGCCAGCAGTCTGAGGGGGCGTTTGTATGGCTACACCTTC. Protein: CASSLRGRLYGYTF. The chain combines TRBV6-5 with TRBJ1-2; 7 bases fit TRBD1. V lost 5 bases, J lost 5 bases, and 8 bases stayed unmatched. The CDR3 is 14 amino acids. Germline lookup yields CDR1 MNHEY and CDR2 SVGAGI.

The chain employs TRBV27 and TRBJ1-2, with TRBD1 matching over 8 bases. The CDR3 spans 15 residues. Per germline, CDR1 MNHEY and CDR2 SMNVEV (reference sequence). The ends lost 5 bases at V and 5 bases at J; junction bases unmatched: 10. The chain's CDR3 is CASSIDWTGNYGYTF. The DNA for the CDR3 is TGTGCCAGCAGTATAGACTGGACAGGGAATTATGGCTACACCTTC.

The chain carries TRBV19 and TRBJ2-5; D call uncertain. Germline V gene sequence: CDR1 LNHDA, CDR2 SQIVND (reference sequence). CDR3 length equals 14 residues. V was clipped by 5 bases and J by 0 bases, with 10 bases between them. This CDR3 is CASSALNNQETQYF. CDR3 bases: TGTGCCAGTAGTGCCCTTAACAACCAAGAGACCCAGTACTTC.

The chain recombines TRBV9 with TRBJ2-2; TRBD2 matches 7 bases. Germline V gives CDR1 SGDLS, CDR2 YYNGEE. The CDR3 covers 15 residues. V shed 4 bases, J shed 7 bases, and the junction held 10 bases outside the gene matches. The CDR3 here is CASSPSSGSFGELFF. CDR3 bases: TGTGCCAGCAGCCCTAGTAGCGGGTCGTTCGGGGAGCTGTTTTTT.